The clone carrying this TCR beta chain was counted many times. Its specificity is not known. This specimen comes from a study of response to subunit inactivated influenza vaccine. General study findings and limits: The authors suggested that every seasonal influenza vaccination recruits few new T cells.

In TCRdb, the RT-PCR reads were re-called with MiXCR into one record per CDR3 protein. The sample holds more than 200,000 distinct CDR3 sequences, 9.5% to 15% seen once. The CDR3 is made up of 13 amino acids. The germline V gene encodes CDR1 KGHSH and CDR2 LQKENI. V lost 4 bases and J lost 8, with 11 bases in between. The chain links TRBV18 to TRBJ1-4, with D uncertain. Sequenced here: non-naive T cells sorted from PBMCs, sampled 14 days before vaccination. This sequence was found in a man between 45 and 60 years old who received an inactivated influenza vaccine. The CDR3 spells CASSRESGEKLFF. For the CDR3, the DNA is TGTGCCAGCTCACGAGAGTCTGGCGAAAAACTGTTTTTT. Full variable domain (outside the CDR3, taken from reference TRBV18 and TRBJ1-4): NAGVMQNPRHLVRRRGQEARLRCSPMKGHSHVYWYRQLPEEGLKFMVYLQKENIIDESGMPKERFSAEFPKEGPSILRIQQVVRGDSAAYFCASSRESGEKLFFGSGTQLSVL.